This T cell receptor (beta chain) was identified during a study of blood T cell repertoires in COVID-19. The germline gives CDR1 GTSNPN, CDR2 SVGIG (reference sequence). The CDR3 runs to 13 residues. The ends were cut back, 5 bases at V and 0 bases at J, with 8 bases in the middle. The method was immunoSEQ multiplex PCR; TCRdb's version includes in-frame clones alone and lacks a portion of them. The table has over 95,000 clones, approximately 84% seen once. The receptor was isolated from a woman in her thirties or forties with acute or convalescent COVID-19. The chain combines TRBV30 with TRBJ1-5; D remains unclear. The specimen was peripheral blood. CDR3 residues: CAWSLNSNQPQHF. The DNA of the CDR3 is TGTGCCTGGTCGCTAAATAGCAATCAGCCCCAGCATTTT.